These 5 T cell receptor beta chains originate from one sample sequenced in a study of blood T cell repertoires in COVID-19 (dated by TCRdb to 2018 to 2021). The library was prepared using the immunoSEQ multiplex PCR assay. In its TCRdb copy, this immuneACCESS table keeps in-frame sequences only and misses some clones. Where compared with another copy, unresolved V genes explain less than half of these, and the others have no known cause. For this sample there are tens of thousands of clones; around 70% appear just once. Together, the top ten hold roughly 18% of the sample. Sequencing used peripheral blood. Receptors were obtained from a woman aged 45 to 65 with active or convalescent COVID-19.

The chain employs TRBV5-1 and TRBJ2-7; a weak D match, TRBD2 (6 bases). Deletions cut 5 bases from V and 3 bases from J, with 12 bases between. Germline loops: CDR1 SGHRS, CDR2 YFSETQ. CDR3 length equals 13 residues. CDR3 nucleotides: TGCGCCAGCAGGATAGCGGCATTCTACGAGCAGTACTTC. As protein: CASRIAAFYEQYF.

This chain uses TRBV5-5 with TRBJ1-2; 8 positions match TRBD1. Germline V gene lookup returns CDR1 SGHKS and CDR2 YYEKEE (reference sequence). V shed 0 bases and J 5 bases; nucleotides not matched to a gene: 0. The CDR3 loop spans 13 amino acids. CDR3 protein: CASSLDRGYGYTF. The CDR3, as DNA: TGTGCCAGCAGCTTGGACAGGGGGTATGGCTACACCTTC.

The chain has TRBV15 and TRBJ2-3; 7 bases line up with TRBD2. The CDR3 runs 16 residues. The junction had 10 bases not matched to a gene; V was cut back by 5 bases and J by 2 bases. Germline values: CDR1 LNHNV, CDR2 YYDKDF (reference sequence). The CDR3 protein is CATSRTSGGPTDTQYF. As DNA, the CDR3 is TGTGCCACCAGCCGTACCTCGGGGGGACCCACAGATACGCAGTATTTT.

The chain joins TRBV24-1 to TRBJ2-3; possible D gene TRBD1, 6 bases. This CDR3 comprises 13 residues. V was pared by 3 bases and J by 4 bases, with 7 bases between. The germline V gene has CDR1 KGHDR and CDR2 SFDVKD. CDR3: CATSDPGADTQYF. The CDR3 nucleotides read TGTGCCACCAGTGATCCAGGGGCAGATACGCAGTATTTT.

The V call is TRBV6-5, the J call TRBJ2-1, with D possibly TRBD1 on 5 matching bases. Trimming took 4 bases from V and 6 from J, leaving 16 bases between them. CDR1 MNHEY and CDR2 SVGAGI come from the germline V gene. The CDR3 covers 15 residues. CDR3 region: CASSSPFQGRNEQFF. The CDR3 DNA reads TGTGCCAGCAGTTCCCCCTTCCAGGGTCGCAATGAGCAGTTCTTC.